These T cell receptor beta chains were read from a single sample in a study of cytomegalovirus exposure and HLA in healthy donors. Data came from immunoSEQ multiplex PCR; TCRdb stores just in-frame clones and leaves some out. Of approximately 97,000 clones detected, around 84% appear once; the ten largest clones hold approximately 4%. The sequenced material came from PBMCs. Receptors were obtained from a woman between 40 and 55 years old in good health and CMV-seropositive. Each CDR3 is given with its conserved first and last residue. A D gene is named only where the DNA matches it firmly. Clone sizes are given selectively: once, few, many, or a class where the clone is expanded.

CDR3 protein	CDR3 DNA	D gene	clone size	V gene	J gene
CASSIGDRENTEAFF	TGTGCCAGCAGTATAGGGGACAGAGAGAACACTGAAGCTTTCTTT	TRBD1	few	TRBV28	TRBJ1-1
CASSPRDRESSGANVLTF	TGCGCCAGCAGCCCACGGGACAGGGAAAGCTCTGGGGCCAACGTCCTGACTTTC	TRBD1	NA	TRBV5-1	TRBJ2-6
CSVSFGTSVRETQYF	TGCAGCGTTTCATTTGGTACAAGCGTTCGGGAGACCCAGTACTTC	NA	NA	TRBV29-1	TRBJ2-5
CASSLSSSPPEAFF	TGTGCCAGCAGTTTATCTAGTTCTCCCCCTGAAGCTTTCTTT	NA	once	TRBV27	TRBJ1-1
CASSVGLGTYEQYF	TGTGCCAGCAGCGTAGGGCTAGGAACCTACGAGCAGTACTTC	NA	NA	TRBV9	TRBJ2-7
CASSTTTDTQYF	TGTGCCAGCAGTACTACCACAGATACGCAGTATTTT	NA	NA	TRBV28	TRBJ2-3
CASSQDSGPGGELFF	TGCGCCAGCAGCCAAGATTCAGGGCCTGGCGGGGAGCTGTTTTTT	NA	once	TRBV4-1	TRBJ2-2
CASSEQTDYNEQFF	TGTGCCAGCAGTGAACAGACAGACTACAATGAGCAGTTCTTC	NA	NA	TRBV6-1	TRBJ2-1
CASSLGQHSNQPQHF	TGTGCCAGCAGTTTGGGCCAGCATAGCAATCAGCCCCAGCATTTT	NA	NA	TRBV28	TRBJ1-5
CASSPSGFGNEKLFF	TGTGCCAGCAGTCCCTCGGGGTTCGGAAATGAAAAACTGTTTTTT	NA	NA	TRBV2	TRBJ1-4
CASSPLDRTYEQYF	TGTGCCAGCAGTCCCCTGGACAGGACCTACGAGCAGTACTTC	TRBD1	once	TRBV27	TRBJ2-7
CASSLSTGSYGYTF	TGTGCCAGCAGCTTATCCACTGGGAGCTATGGCTACACCTTC	NA	NA	TRBV7-8	TRBJ1-2
CAWSGGLALNTGELFF	TGTGCCTGGAGTGGCGGACTAGCGCTGAACACCGGGGAGCTGTTTTTT	TRBD2	once	TRBV30	TRBJ2-2
CASSVRGGNTGELFF	TGTGCCAGCAGCGTAAGGGGGGGGAACACCGGGGAGCTGTTTTTT	NA	NA	TRBV9	TRBJ2-2
CASSRGQGETQYF	TGTGCCAGCAGCAGAGGACAGGGAGAGACCCAGTACTTC	TRBD1	NA	TRBV7-9	TRBJ2-5
CSAGGLETQYF	TGCAGTGCTGGGGGACTAGAGACCCAGTACTTC	NA	NA	TRBV20-1	TRBJ2-5
CASSRKGGNIQYF	TGTGCCAGCAGCCGGAAAGGGGGCAACATTCAGTACTTC	TRBD1	NA	TRBV5-6	TRBJ2-4
CASSLVSGGNTEAFF	TGTGCCAGCAGCTTAGTCTCGGGGGGGAACACTGAAGCTTTCTTT	NA	NA	TRBV7-9	TRBJ1-1
CASSLTSGSSYEQYF	TGCGCCAGCAGCTTGACTAGCGGGAGCTCCTACGAGCAGTACTTC	TRBD2	NA	TRBV5-1	TRBJ2-7
CAWSYGGRLNQPQHF	TGTGCCTGGAGCTACGGCGGGCGGCTCAATCAGCCCCAGCATTTT	NA	NA	TRBV30	TRBJ1-5
CSVEARLAGGGEQFF	TGCAGCGTTGAAGCCCGACTAGCGGGAGGGGGTGAGCAGTTCTTC	TRBD2	NA	TRBV29-1	TRBJ2-1